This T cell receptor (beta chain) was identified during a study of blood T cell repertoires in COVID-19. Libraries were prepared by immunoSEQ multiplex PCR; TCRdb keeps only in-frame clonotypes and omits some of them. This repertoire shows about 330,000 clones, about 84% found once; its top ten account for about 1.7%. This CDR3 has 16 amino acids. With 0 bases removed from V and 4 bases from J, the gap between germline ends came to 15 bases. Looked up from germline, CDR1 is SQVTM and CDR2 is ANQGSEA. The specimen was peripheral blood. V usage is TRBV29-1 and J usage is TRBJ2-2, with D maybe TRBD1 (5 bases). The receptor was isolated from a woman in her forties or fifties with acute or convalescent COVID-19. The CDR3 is CSVEDIRGLATGELFF. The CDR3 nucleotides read TGCAGCGTTGAAGATATAAGGGGCCTCGCCACCGGGGAGCTGTTTTTT.